This entry is about one TCR beta chain. This entry is derived from a study of blood T cell repertoires in COVID-19. As processed by the authors: For nucleated cells, counts were estimated from reference gene primer amplification. Assay used: immunoSEQ multiplex PCR; TCRdb lists only in-frame clones, some missing. V, J and clone size are those of that table, while D and trimming were read from the DNA. The sample has approximately 52,000 clones; around 93% are singletons. The CDR3 has 15 residues. Per the germline V gene, CDR1 is MNHEY and CDR2 is SVGAGI. Trimming removed 6 bases at V and 2 bases at J, with 11 bases between.

The clonotype originates from a man aged 45-65 years with acute or convalescent COVID-19. The source material was peripheral blood. V and J are TRBV6-5 and TRBJ2-6; TRBD1 is a possible D gene (5 bases). The DNA of the CDR3 is TGTGCCAGCAGGACAGCTATTACTGGGGCCAACGTCCTGACTTTC. Translated: CASRTAITGANVLTF.